The T cell receptor (beta chain) described here comes from a study of T-cell reconstitution after alpha-beta-depleted transplantation in children. Preparing the TCRbeta library involved the use of unique molecular identifiers. MiXCR was run by TCRdb on the PCR reads, yielding one entry per CDR3 protein. The profile shows about 540,000 distinct CDR3 sequences, roughly 18% of them singletons. Germline CDR1 MNHNS, CDR2 SASEGT. The CDR3 extends over 14 amino acids. V lost 6 bases and J lost 8; bases outside the gene matches: 5. V usage is TRBV6-1 and J usage is TRBJ2-3, with 13 bases that match TRBD2. The sample consisted of PBMCs from the stem cell graft donor, taken from the stem cell graft. This clonotype was sampled from a human donor who donated a stem cell graft to a child with acute lymphoblastic leukemia. The CDR3 DNA reads as TGTGCCAGCAGCCGAACTAGCGGGAGGGGTACGCAGTATTTT. It translates to CASSRTSGRGTQYF.